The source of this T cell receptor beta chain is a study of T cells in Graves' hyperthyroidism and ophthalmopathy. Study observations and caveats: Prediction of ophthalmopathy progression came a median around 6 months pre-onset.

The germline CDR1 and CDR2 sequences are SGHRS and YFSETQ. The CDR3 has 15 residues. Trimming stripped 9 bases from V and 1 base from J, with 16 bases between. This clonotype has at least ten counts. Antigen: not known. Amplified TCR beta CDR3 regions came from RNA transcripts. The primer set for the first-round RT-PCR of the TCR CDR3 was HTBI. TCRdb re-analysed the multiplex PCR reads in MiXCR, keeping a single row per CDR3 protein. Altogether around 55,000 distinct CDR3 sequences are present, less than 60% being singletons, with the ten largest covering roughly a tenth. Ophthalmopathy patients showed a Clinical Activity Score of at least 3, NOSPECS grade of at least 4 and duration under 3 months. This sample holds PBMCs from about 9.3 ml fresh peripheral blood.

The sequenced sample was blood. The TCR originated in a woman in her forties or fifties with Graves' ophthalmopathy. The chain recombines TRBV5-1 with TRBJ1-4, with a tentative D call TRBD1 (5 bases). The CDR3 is CATSRGIGTNEKLFF. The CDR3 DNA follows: TGCGCCACCTCGCGGGGGATAGGAACTAATGAAAAACTGTTTTTT.